These 23 T cell receptor beta chains share one sample of origin, sequenced in a study of OX40 agonist ivuxolimab in advanced cancers. Using immunoSEQ multiplex PCR, the repertoire was profiled, and TCRdb retains in-frame clones only, with some absent. Here the sample spans some 77,000 clones, about 90% being singletons. The sample in question was CD4+ or CD8+ T cells sorted from blood, obtained in a trial of the OX40 agonist ivuxolimab. These receptors originate from an adult with an advanced solid tumor such as melanoma, head and neck, liver or kidney cancer.

The gene calls are TRBV5-1 and TRBJ2-1; TRBD2 aligns across 8 bases. This CDR3 spans 14 amino acids. The germline CDR1 and CDR2 sequences are SGHRS and YFSETQ. V trimming: 4 bases; J trimming: 7 bases; junction bases outside the gene matches: 7. The CDR3 region is CASSIGLAPNEQFF. The DNA of the CDR3 is TGCGCCAGCAGCATAGGACTAGCCCCTAATGAGCAGTTCTTC.

V is TRBV7-8 and J is TRBJ2-7, with TRBD2 matching over 8 bases. Looked up from germline, CDR1 is SGHVS and CDR2 is FQNEAQ. The CDR3 has 14 amino acids. With V trimmed by 3 bases and J by 4 bases, 5 bases remained unmatched. The CDR3 coding sequence is TGTGCCAGCAGCTTTAGCGGGGTAGGGTACGAGCAGTACTTC. Protein product: CASSFSGVGYEQYF.

The chain links TRBV21-1 to TRBJ2-7; the DNA was not used to check the table's D call, TRBD1. TRBV21-1 is a pseudogene locus. The CDR3 is made up of 14 amino acids. CDR3 in DNA: TGTGCCAGCAGCAACAACAGATCCCCCTACGAGCAGTACTTC. It yields the protein CASSNNRSPYEQYF.

This chain uses TRBV2 with TRBJ2-3; maybe TRBD2 (5 bases). Trimming cost V 3 bases and J 5 bases, with 12 bases left between them. The CDR3 covers 14 residues. Germline V lookup: CDR1 SNHLY, CDR2 FYNNEI. The CDR3 DNA reads as TGTGCCAGCAGTGAGGCTAGCAGGTTAGATACGCAGTATTTT. This sequence encodes CASSEASRLDTQYF.

This chain joins TRBV7-8 and TRBJ1-4; possibly TRBD1 for D (6 bases). The germline CDR1 and CDR2 sequences are SGHVS and FQNEAQ. The CDR3 runs 15 residues. The V end lost 1 base, the J end lost 5 bases, and 11 bases lay between the germline ends. CDR3 protein: CASSLGNRVNEKLFF. The CDR3 DNA reads as TGTGCCAGCAGCTTAGGAAACAGGGTGAATGAAAAACTGTTTTTT.

V and J are TRBV19 and TRBJ1-3; D is perhaps TRBD1 (5 bases). The CDR3 is made up of 18 amino acids. In germline, CDR1 is LNHDA, CDR2 SQIVND (reference sequence). V was pared by 5 bases and J by 0 bases, with 20 bases between. The CDR3 here is CASSLRGRRDYSGNTIYF. The DNA for the CDR3 is TGTGCCAGTAGTCTCCGGGGGAGACGGGACTACTCTGGAAACACCATATATTTT.

The chain uses TRBV15 and TRBJ2-5, with D perhaps assigned TRBD1 or TRBD2 (5 bases each). With 5 bases removed from V and 12 bases from J, the gap between germline ends came to 31 bases. This CDR3 contains 17 residues. Germline-derived CDR1 and CDR2 are LNHNV and YYDKDF (reference sequence). The CDR3 region has the DNA TGTGCCACCAGCGGATACCTTAATTCCCGGGGACCCGATACAAAGTACTTC. This encodes CATSGYLNSRGPDTKYF. Full variable domain (remainder filled in from reference TRBV15 and TRBJ2-5): DAMVIQNPRYQVTQFGKPVTLSCSQTLNHNVMYWYQQKSSQAPKLLFHYYDKDFNNEADTPDNFQSRRPNTSFCFLDIRSPGLGDTAMYLCATSGYLNSRGPDTKYFGPGTRLLVL.

In nucleotides, the CDR3 is TGTGCCAGCAGCTTCCTGGGGGCCTACCGATACACAGATACGCAGTATTTT. Translating gives CASSFLGAYRYTDTQYF. The chain carries TRBV7-8 and TRBJ2-3, with D maybe TRBD1 (6 bases). V was pared by 3 bases and J by 2 bases, with 18 bases between. CDR3 length: 17 residues. Germline CDR1 SGHVS, CDR2 FQNEAQ.

The rearrangement joins TRBV5-4 to TRBJ2-1, with D maybe TRBD2 (6 bases). Germline loops: CDR1 SGHNT, CDR2 YYREEE (reference sequence). The CDR3 totals 20 residues. V lost 4 bases and J 0 bases, leaving 26 bases between the germline ends. The CDR3 nucleotides read TGTGCCAGCAGCCCGGGACTCGCTGTGGCCCGTGACCTCTCCTACAATGAGCAGTTCTTC. It encodes CASSPGLAVARDLSYNEQFF.

This chain uses TRBV4-2 with TRBJ2-7; 10 nucleotides line up with TRBD1. CDR3 length equals 15 residues. The ends lost 4 bases at V and 3 bases at J; junction bases unmatched: 6. Germline CDR1 is LGHNA and CDR2 is YNFKEQ. Here the CDR3 reads CASSPDRGIYYEQYF. The CDR3 DNA follows: TGTGCCAGCAGCCCGGACAGGGGGATTTACTACGAGCAGTACTTC.

The CDR3 loop reads CAISEGDLNTGELFF. The CDR3 DNA sequence: TGTGCCATCAGTGAGGGGGATTTGAACACCGGGGAGCTGTTTTTT. The V call is TRBV10-3, the J call TRBJ2-2; D unresolved. The V end lost 2 bases, the J end lost 1 base, and 8 bases lay between the germline ends. Germline V CDR1 and CDR2: ENHRY, SYGVKD. The CDR3 runs to 15 residues.

The chain's CDR3 is CASRTTGYSPLHF. In DNA, the CDR3 is TGTGCCAGCAGAACAACAGGGTACTCACCCCTCCACTTT. The chain employs TRBV7-8 and TRBJ1-6; D possibly corresponds to TRBD1 (6 bases). The V gene lost 6 bases and the J gene lost 10 bases, with 13 bases spanning the gap. Germline V gene sequence: CDR1 SGHVS, CDR2 FQNEAQ. The CDR3 consists of 13 residues.

The CDR3 bases are TGTGCCAGCAGTTTAGGGCCAGAGTACGAGCAGTACTTC. Amino acids: CASSLGPEYEQYF. The chain is built from TRBV28 and TRBJ2-7; D gene unclear. V lost 2 bases to trimming and J lost 4 bases, with 9 bases between them. The CDR3 runs to 13 residues. The germline gives CDR1 MDHEN, CDR2 SYDVKM.

There are a few counts of this clone. CDR3: CASRPSRDAFYEQYF. The CDR3, as DNA: TGTGCCAGCAGACCCTCCCGGGATGCCTTCTACGAGCAGTACTTC. The chain combines TRBV27 with TRBJ2-7, with TRBD2 as a possible D gene (5 bases). This CDR3 has 15 amino acids. The V end was cut by 6 bases, the J end by 3 bases, with 18 bases between. CDR1 MNHEY and CDR2 SMNVEV come from the germline V gene (reference sequence).

The V call is TRBV27, the J call TRBJ2-3; D might be TRBD1 (5 bases). Trimming cost V 6 bases and J 0 bases, with 16 bases left between them. The length of the CDR3 is 16 residues. Germline CDR1 MNHEY, CDR2 SMNVEV (reference sequence). CDR3 DNA sequence: TGTGCCAGCAGCTTCCGCAGGGCGGTTAGCACAGATACGCAGTATTTT. It is translated as CASSFRRAVSTDTQYF.

The chain combines TRBV5-1 with TRBJ1-6; 7 positions agree with TRBD1. The CDR3 is 14 amino acids. Trimming took 4 bases from V and 7 from J; bases not matched to a gene: 5. Germline V lookup: CDR1 SGHRS, CDR2 YFSETQ. Written as DNA, the CDR3 is TGCGCCAGCAGCACGGGACAGTTAAATTCACCCCTCCACTTT. It specifies CASSTGQLNSPLHF.

This clone was observed a single time. The V gene is TRBV28, the J gene TRBJ1-5, with D possibly matching TRBD1 (6 bases). V was shortened by 3 bases and J by 6 bases, with 15 bases between the two germline ends. Germline values: CDR1 MDHEN, CDR2 SYDVKM. The CDR3 spans 15 residues. The CDR3 sequence is CASSLIRGLVQPQHF. DNA for the CDR3: TGTGCCAGCAGTTTGATCAGGGGCCTAGTTCAGCCCCAGCATTTT.

V usage is TRBV19 and J usage is TRBJ1-5; no firm D call. The ends were cut back, 4 bases at V and 4 bases at J, with 5 bases in the middle. Germline loops: CDR1 LNHDA, CDR2 SQIVND (reference sequence). CDR3 length: 12 residues. The CDR3 loop is CASSKGNQPQHF. Here the CDR3 DNA reads TGTGCCAGTAGTAAAGGTAATCAGCCCCAGCATTTT.

This chain uses TRBV19 with TRBJ1-1; weak D call: TRBD1 (5 bases). The CDR3 extends over 15 amino acids. The ends were cut back, 4 bases at V and 7 bases at J, with 19 bases in the middle. CDR1 is LNHDA and CDR2 is SQIVND in the germline V gene (reference sequence). The CDR3 protein is CASSKVAERGDEAFF. The CDR3 DNA sequence: TGTGCCAGTAGTAAGGTGGCAGAGAGGGGAGATGAAGCTTTCTTT. Full variable domain (rest looked up from reference TRBV19 and TRBJ1-1): DGGITQSPKYLFRKEGQNVTLSCEQNLNHDAMYWYRQDPGQGLRLIYYSQIVNDFQKGDIAEGYSVSREKKESFPLTVTSAQKNPTAFYLCASSKVAERGDEAFFGQGTRLTVV.

The chain joins TRBV4-1 to TRBJ2-7; no clear D gene. The ends were cut back, 0 bases at V and 3 bases at J, with 12 bases in the middle. Germline lookup yields CDR1 MGHRA and CDR2 YSYEKL. This CDR3 comprises 15 residues. This CDR3 reads CASSQDPLEFYEQYF. CDR3 nucleotides: TGCGCCAGCAGCCAAGATCCGTTAGAGTTCTACGAGCAGTACTTC.

This clone was seen only a few times. CDR3 sequence: CASSIAVGFTDTQYF. CDR3 DNA sequence: TGTGCCAGTAGTATAGCTGTCGGCTTCACAGATACGCAGTATTTT. This chain joins TRBV19 and TRBJ2-3; D ambiguous. The ends were cut back, 1 base at V and 2 bases at J, with 10 bases in the middle. Per the germline V gene, CDR1 is LNHDA and CDR2 is SQIVND (reference sequence). The CDR3 extends over 15 amino acids.

CDR3 nucleotide sequence: TGTGCCAGCAGCGGGCTAGCGGGTAACACCGGGGAGCTGTTTTTT. It yields the protein CASSGLAGNTGELFF. This rearrangement joins TRBV9 to TRBJ2-2; 8 positions match TRBD2. The CDR3 sequence is 15 residues long. Looked up from germline, CDR1 is SGDLS and CDR2 is YYNGEE. After removal of 3 bases from V and 2 bases from J, the junction contained 3 bases not matched to a gene.

V and J are TRBV6-5 and TRBJ2-3; D is uncertain. The V gene lost 7 bases and the J gene lost 2 bases, with 16 bases spanning the gap. CDR3 size: 15 residues. Germline CDR1 is MNHEY and CDR2 is SVGAGI. The CDR3 is CASTQVIGVTDTQYF. CDR3 coding DNA: TGTGCCAGCACCCAAGTGATTGGGGTCACAGATACGCAGTATTTT.